The entry below gives a single TCR beta chain sequence along with its context. As yet, its antigen is unknown. A much bigger clone sits one base away, suggesting this may be a read error. This sample was taken from a study of metastatic and nonmetastatic thyroid tumors. Whole-study findings and limits: Reportedly, malignant thyroid tumors had significantly higher TCR beta diversity than benign nodules, in blood and tumor.

This CDR3 comprises 11 residues. The germline gives CDR1 MNHEY, CDR2 SVGAGI. Patients underwent thyroid surgery, and none had received any treatment before it. TCRdb re-analyzed the PCR reads using MiXCR. The repertoire consists of 20,000 to 25,000 clones, with approximately 10% occurring once and the leading ten covering approximately 8.1%. This rearrangement joins TRBV6-5 to TRBJ2-4; unclear D gene. The source of this sequence is a female donor with papillary thyroid cancer or a benign thyroid nodule (not recorded which). Some clones in this sample may be carry-over from other donors' samples. Sequenced input: blood. CDR3 amino acids: CASRLLDIKYF. The DNA of the CDR3 is TGTGCCAGCAGGCTACTCGACATTAAGTACTTC.